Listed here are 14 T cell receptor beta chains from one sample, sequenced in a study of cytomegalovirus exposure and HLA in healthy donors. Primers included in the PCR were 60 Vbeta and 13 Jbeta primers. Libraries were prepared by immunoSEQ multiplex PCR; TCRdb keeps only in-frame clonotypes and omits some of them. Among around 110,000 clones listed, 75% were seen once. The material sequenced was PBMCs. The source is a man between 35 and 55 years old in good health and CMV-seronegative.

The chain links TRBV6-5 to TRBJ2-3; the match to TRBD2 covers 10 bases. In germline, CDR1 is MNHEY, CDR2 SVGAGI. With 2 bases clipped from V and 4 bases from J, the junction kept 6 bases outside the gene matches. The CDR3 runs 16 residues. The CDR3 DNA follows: TGTGCCAGCAGTTACGGGATAGCGGGGGGAGCAGATACGCAGTATTTT. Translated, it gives CASSYGIAGGADTQYF.

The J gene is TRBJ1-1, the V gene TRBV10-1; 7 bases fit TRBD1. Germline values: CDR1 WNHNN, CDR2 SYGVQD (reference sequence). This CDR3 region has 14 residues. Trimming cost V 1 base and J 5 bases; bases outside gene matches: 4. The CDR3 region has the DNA TGCGCCAGCAGTGAGTACAGGGGTTCTACTGAAGCTTTCTTT. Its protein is CASSEYRGSTEAFF.

CDR3 amino acids: CASSSTEKNIQYF. CDR3 bases: TGTGCCAGCAGCTCAACAGAAAAAAACATTCAGTACTTC. The chain carries TRBV7-2 and TRBJ2-4, with no clear D. The CDR3 sequence is 13 residues long. CDR1 and CDR2 from the germline V gene are SGHTA and FQGNSA. V was pared by 4 bases and J by 4 bases, with 8 bases between.

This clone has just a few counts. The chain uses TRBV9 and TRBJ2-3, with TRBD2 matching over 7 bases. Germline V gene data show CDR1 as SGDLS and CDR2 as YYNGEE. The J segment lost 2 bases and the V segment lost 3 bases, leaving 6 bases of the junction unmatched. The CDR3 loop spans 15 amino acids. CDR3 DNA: TGTGCCAGCAGCGCCTCTAGCGGACTCACAGATACGCAGTATTTT. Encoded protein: CASSASSGLTDTQYF.

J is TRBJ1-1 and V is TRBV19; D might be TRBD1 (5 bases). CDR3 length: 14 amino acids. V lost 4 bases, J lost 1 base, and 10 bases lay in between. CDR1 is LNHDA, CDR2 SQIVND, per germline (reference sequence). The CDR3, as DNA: TGTGCCAGTAGTACCAGGGAAAGGAACACTGAAGCTTTCTTT. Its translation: CASSTRERNTEAFF.

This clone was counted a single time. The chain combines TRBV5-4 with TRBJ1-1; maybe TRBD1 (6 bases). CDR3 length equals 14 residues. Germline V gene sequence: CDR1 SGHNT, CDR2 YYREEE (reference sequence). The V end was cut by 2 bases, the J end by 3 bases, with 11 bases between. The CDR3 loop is CASSLQGYDTEAFF. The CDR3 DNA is TGTGCCAGCAGCTTACAGGGTTACGACACTGAAGCTTTCTTT.

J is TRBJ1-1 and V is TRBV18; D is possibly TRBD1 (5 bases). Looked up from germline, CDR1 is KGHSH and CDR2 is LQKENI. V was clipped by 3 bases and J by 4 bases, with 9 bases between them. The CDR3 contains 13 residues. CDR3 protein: CASSPARGTEAFF. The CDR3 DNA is TGTGCCAGCTCACCGGCAAGGGGCACTGAAGCTTTCTTT.

The CDR3 here is CSGQGELGRSEQFF. CDR3 DNA sequence: TGCAGCGGACAGGGGGAGCTCGGAAGGAGTGAGCAGTTCTTC. The rearrangement links TRBV29-1 to TRBJ2-1, with 9 bases lining up with TRBD1. The CDR3 has 14 residues. The ends lost 7 bases at V and 9 bases at J; junction bases unmatched: 13. From germline, CDR1 is SQVTM and CDR2 ANQGSEA.

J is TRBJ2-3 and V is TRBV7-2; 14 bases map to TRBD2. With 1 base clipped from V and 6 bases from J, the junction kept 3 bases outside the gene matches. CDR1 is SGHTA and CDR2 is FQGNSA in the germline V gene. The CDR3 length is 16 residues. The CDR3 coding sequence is TGTGCCAGCAGCTTAGGGACTAGCGGGGGGTTGGATACGCAGTATTTT. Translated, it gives CASSLGTSGGLDTQYF.

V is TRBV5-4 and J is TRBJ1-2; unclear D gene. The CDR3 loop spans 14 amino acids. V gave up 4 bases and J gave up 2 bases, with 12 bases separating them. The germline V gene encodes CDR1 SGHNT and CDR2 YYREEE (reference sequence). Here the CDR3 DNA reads TGTGCCAGCAGCAGTGGCCGTCCCAACTATGGCTACACCTTC. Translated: CASSSGRPNYGYTF.

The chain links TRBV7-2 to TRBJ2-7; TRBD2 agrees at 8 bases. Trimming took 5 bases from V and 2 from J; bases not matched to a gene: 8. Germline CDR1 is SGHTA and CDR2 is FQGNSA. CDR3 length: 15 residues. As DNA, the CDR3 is TGTGCCAGCAGCGCAAGCCCGGGGGGGCCCTACGAGCAGTACTTC. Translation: CASSASPGGPYEQYF. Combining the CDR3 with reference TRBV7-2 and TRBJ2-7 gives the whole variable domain GAGVSQSPSNKVTEKGKDVELRCDPISGHTALYWYRQSLGQGLEFLIYFQGNSAPDKSGLPSDRFSAERTGGSVSTLTIQRTQQEDSAVYLCASSASPGGPYEQYFGPGTRLTVT.

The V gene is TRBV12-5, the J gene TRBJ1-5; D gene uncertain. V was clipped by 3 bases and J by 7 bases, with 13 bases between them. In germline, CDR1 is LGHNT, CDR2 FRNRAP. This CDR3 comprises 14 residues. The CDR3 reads CASGFIPGGQPQHF. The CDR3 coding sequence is TGTGCTAGTGGTTTCATACCAGGAGGGCAGCCCCAGCATTTT.

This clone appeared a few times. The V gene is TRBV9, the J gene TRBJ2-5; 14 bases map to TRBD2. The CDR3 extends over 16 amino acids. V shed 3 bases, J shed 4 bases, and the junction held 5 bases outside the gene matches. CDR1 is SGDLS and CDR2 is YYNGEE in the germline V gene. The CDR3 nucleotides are TGTGCCAGCAGCGCCGGACTAGCGGGGGGTCGAGAGACCCAGTACTTC. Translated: CASSAGLAGGRETQYF.

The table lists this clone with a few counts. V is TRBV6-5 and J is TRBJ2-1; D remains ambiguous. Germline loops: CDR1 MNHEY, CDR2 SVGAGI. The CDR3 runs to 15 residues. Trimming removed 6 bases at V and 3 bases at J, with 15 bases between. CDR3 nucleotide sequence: TGTGCCAGCAGCCTCAAGGAAGGAGACTACAATGAGCAGTTCTTC. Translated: CASSLKEGDYNEQFF.